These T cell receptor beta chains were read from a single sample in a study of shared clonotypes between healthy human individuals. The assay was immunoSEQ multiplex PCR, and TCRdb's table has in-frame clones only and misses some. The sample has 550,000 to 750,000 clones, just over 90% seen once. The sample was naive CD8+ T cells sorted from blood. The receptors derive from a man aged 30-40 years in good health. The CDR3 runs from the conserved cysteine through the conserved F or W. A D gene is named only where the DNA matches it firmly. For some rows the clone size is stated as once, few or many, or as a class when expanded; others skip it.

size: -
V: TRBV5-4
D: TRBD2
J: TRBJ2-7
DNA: TGTGCCAGCAGCGGCCCCGGGACTAGTGGTGAGCAGTACTTC
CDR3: CASSGPGTSGEQYF

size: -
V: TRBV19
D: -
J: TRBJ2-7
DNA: TGTGCCAGTAGTCCTCAGGGCTACGAGCAGTACTTC
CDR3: CASSPQGYEQYF

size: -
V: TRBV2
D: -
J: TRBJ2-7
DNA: TGTGCCAGCAGAGCAGGGGGGATAATCGAGCAGTACTTC
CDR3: CASRAGGIIEQYF

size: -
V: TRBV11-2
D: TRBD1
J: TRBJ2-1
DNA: TGTGCCAGCAGGCCCGGGACAGGGGGCTACAATGAGCAGTTCTTC
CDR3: CASRPGTGGYNEQFF

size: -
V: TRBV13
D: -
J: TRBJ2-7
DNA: TGTGCCAGCAGCCCCCAGGACGGAGACTACGAGCAGTACTTC
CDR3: CASSPQDGDYEQYF

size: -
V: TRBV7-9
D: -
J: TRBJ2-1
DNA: TGTGCCAGCAGCTTAGGCTACAATGAGCAGTTCTTC
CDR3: CASSLGYNEQFF

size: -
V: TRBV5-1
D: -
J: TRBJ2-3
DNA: TGCGCCAGCTCCTCCCATTTTGGACTTGGAGATACGCAGTATTTT
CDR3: CASSSHFGLGDTQYF

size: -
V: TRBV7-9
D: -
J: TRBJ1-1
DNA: TGTGCCAGCAGCTTAGGGGGCGAGAGTGAAGCTTTCTTT
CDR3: CASSLGGESEAFF

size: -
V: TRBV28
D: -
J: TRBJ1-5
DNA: TGTGCCAGCAGACCTATCTGGAGGGACCAGCCCCAGCATTTT
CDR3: CASRPIWRDQPQHF

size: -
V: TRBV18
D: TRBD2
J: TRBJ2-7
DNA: TGTGCCAGCTCACCCGGAGCGGGAGCGTACGAGCAGTACTTC
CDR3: CASSPGAGAYEQYF

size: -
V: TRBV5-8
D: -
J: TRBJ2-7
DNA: TGTGCCAGCAGGACGGGGCCAGGCCAACCGACCCCTCACTCCTACGAGCAGTACTTC
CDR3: CASRTGPGQPTPHSYEQYF

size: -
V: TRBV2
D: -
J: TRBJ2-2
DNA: TGTGCCAGCAGGTGGTTGACGAACACCGGGGAGCTGTTTTTT
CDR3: CASRWLTNTGELFF

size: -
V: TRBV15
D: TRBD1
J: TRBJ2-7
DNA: TGTGCCACCAGCAGAGTCGGACAGGGGGTACCGGAGGGCTCCTACGAGCAGTACTTC
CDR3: CATSRVGQGVPEGSYEQYF

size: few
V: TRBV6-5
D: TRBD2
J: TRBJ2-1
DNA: TGTGCCAGCAGTTACGGGACTAGGGAGGAGTTCTTC
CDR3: CASSYGTREEFF

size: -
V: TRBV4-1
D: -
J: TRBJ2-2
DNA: TGCGCCAGCTGCGGGACAGCTGAATACGGGGAGCTGTTTTTT
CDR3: CASCGTAEYGELFF

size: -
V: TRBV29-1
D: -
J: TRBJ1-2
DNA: TGCAGCGTTGTCGACTCGTCCTATGGCTACACCTTC
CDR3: CSVVDSSYGYTF

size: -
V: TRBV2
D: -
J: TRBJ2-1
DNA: TGTGCCAGCGGATCCTCCGGGCAGATGCCCAATGAGCAGTTCTTC
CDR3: CASGSSGQMPNEQFF

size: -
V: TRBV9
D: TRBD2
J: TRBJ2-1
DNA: TGTGCCAGCAGCATCGGGACTAGCACGGCCAATGAGCAGTTCTTC
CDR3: CASSIGTSTANEQFF

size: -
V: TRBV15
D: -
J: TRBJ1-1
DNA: TGTGCCACCAGCACAGGATTTGGCACTGAAGCTTTCTTT
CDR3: CATSTGFGTEAFF

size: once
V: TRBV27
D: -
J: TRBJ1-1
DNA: TGTGCCAGCAGTGTAGGCTTGAAAGCTTTCTTT
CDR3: CASSVGLKAFF

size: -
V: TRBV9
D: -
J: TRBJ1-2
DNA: TGTGCCAGCAGCGGAGCCCGGGAAGGCTACACCTTC
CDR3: CASSGAREGYTF

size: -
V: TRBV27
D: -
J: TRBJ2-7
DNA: TGTGCCAGCAGTTTTCAGGACAGCTCCTACGAGCAGTACTTC
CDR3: CASSFQDSSYEQYF

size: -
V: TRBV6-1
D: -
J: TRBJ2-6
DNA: TGTGCCAGCAGTGAAGAAGGAATATCTGGGGTCAACGTCCTGACTTTC
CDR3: CASSEEGISGVNVLTF

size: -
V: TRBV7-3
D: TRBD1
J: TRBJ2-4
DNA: TGTGCCAGCAGCTCCTGGACAGGGGGCATTCAGTACTTC
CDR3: CASSSWTGGIQYF

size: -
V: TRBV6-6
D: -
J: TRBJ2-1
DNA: TGTGCCAGCAGTTACTCAACACAGGGAGACTACAATGAGCAGTTCTTC
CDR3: CASSYSTQGDYNEQFF

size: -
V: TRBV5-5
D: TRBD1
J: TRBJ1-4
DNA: TGTGCCAGCAGCCTTCCGTTCCGGGACAGGTGGGAAAAACTGTTTTTT
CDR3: CASSLPFRDRWEKLFF

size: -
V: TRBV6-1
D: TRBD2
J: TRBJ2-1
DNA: TGTGCCAGCAGTGAACTAGCGGGAGGAAACAATGAGCAGTTCTTC
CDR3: CASSELAGGNNEQFF

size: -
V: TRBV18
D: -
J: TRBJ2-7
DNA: TGTGCCAGCTCACCACCTTCCGTGAGCTCCTACGAGCAGTACTTC
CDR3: CASSPPSVSSYEQYF

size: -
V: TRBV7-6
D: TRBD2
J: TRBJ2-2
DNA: TGTGCCAGCAGCCGGTCGGGGGGAACCAACACCGGGGAGCTGTTTTTT
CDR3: CASSRSGGTNTGELFF

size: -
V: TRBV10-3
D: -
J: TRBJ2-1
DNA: TGTGCCATCAGTGGAGACAGGCGAGACAATGAGCAGTTCTTC
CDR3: CAISGDRRDNEQFF

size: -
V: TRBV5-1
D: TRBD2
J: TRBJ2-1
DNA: TGCGCCAGCAGCCTTAGCGGGACGGGGAATGAGCAGTTCTTC
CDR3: CASSLSGTGNEQFF

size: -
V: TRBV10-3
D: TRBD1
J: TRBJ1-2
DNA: TGTGCCATCCCGGGACAGGGCTCCCGCTCTGGCTACACCTTC
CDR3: CAIPGQGSRSGYTF

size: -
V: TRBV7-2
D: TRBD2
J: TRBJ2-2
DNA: TGTGCCAGCAGCTTATACGGCCTAGCGGGAGTCGGCGACACCGGGGAGCTGTTTTTT
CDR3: CASSLYGLAGVGDTGELFF

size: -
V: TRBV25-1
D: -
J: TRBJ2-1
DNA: TGTGCCAGCAGTTTTAGTTCCTACAATGAGCAGTTCTTC
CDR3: CASSFSSYNEQFF

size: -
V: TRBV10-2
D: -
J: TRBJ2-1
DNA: TGCGCCAGCAGTGAATTAGAGGAGCAGTTCTTC
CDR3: CASSELEEQFF

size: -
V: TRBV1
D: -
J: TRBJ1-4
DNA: TGCACCAGCAGCCAAGGCCCTCCGGGTGAAAAACTGTTTTTT
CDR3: CTSSQGPPGEKLFF

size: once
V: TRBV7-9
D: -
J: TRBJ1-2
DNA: TGTGCCAGCAGCTTAGGAATCTGGAACTATGGCTACACCTTC
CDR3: CASSLGIWNYGYTF

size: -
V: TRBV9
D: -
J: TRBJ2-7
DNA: TGTGCCAGCAGCGTAGCGGAATACGCCTACGAGCAGTACTTC
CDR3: CASSVAEYAYEQYF

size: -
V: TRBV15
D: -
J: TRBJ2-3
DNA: TGTGCCACCAGCAGTGGGGGGAGGCCAGATACGCAGTATTTT
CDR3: CATSSGGRPDTQYF

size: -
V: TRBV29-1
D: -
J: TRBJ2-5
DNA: TGCAGCGTTTTGGAGGAGACCCAGTACTTC
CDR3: CSVLEETQYF

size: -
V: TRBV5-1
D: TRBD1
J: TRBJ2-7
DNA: TGCGCCAGCAGCGCCGGGACAGCCTACGAGCAGTACTTC
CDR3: CASSAGTAYEQYF

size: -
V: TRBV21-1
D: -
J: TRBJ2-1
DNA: TGTGCCAGCAGCATTCAAAAGGAGATCTTC
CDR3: CASSIQKEIF

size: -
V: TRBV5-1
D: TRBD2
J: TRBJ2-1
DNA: TGCGCCAGCAGCTCCGGGACTAGCGAATACAATGAGCAGTTCTTC
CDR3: CASSSGTSEYNEQFF

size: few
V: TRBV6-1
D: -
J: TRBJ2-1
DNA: TGTGCCAGCAGGGGGGCGGGTCCCGTGGATGAGCAGTTCTTC
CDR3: CASRGAGPVDEQFF

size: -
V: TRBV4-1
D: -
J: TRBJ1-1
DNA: TGCGCCAGCAGCAAACCAGGGAACACTGAAGCTTTCTTT
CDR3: CASSKPGNTEAFF

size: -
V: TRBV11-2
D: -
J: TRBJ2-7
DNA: TGTGCCAGCTCCCCGGAGTCGGTCCCCTACGAGCAGTACTTC
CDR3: CASSPESVPYEQYF

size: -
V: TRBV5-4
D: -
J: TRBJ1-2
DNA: TGTGCCAGCAGCATCCGGGATCCTAGAGGCTACACCTTC
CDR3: CASSIRDPRGYTF

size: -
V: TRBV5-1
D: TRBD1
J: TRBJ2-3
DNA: TGCGCCAGCAGCTGGGGACAGGTTACTAGCACAGATACGCAGTATTTT
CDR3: CASSWGQVTSTDTQYF